The clone carrying this T cell receptor (beta chain) was seen a handful of times. Antigen unknown. The data were obtained in a study of blood T cells in healthy people across ages. It was with a sample-barcoded 5' primer and a J-beta primer mix that a second PCR of roughly 7 to 12 cycles was run. Each CDR3 protein is one row after TCRdb ran MiXCR on the 5' RACE reads. The sample lists 800,000 to 1,000,000 distinct CDR3 sequences; under 50% were seen once. General study points: No one knew whether donors had CMV, which possibly confounded expanded clonotype changes. More naive CD4+ cells and higher diversity were found in long-lived than in aged donors. Naive and antigen-experienced cells could not be conclusively compared, given unsorted PBMCs.

This CDR3 contains 15 residues. Germline CDR1 and CDR2: MNHEY and SMNVEV (reference sequence). V lost 3 bases to trimming and J lost 2 bases, with 11 bases between them. V gene TRBV27 combines with J gene TRBJ2-1, with a tentative D call TRBD1 (6 bases). Sequencing was carried out using blood. The receptor was isolated from a man younger than 45 in good health. In DNA, the CDR3 is TGTGCCAGCAGTTTCGAGGGGACACCCTACAATGAGCAGTTCTTC. As protein: CASSFEGTPYNEQFF.